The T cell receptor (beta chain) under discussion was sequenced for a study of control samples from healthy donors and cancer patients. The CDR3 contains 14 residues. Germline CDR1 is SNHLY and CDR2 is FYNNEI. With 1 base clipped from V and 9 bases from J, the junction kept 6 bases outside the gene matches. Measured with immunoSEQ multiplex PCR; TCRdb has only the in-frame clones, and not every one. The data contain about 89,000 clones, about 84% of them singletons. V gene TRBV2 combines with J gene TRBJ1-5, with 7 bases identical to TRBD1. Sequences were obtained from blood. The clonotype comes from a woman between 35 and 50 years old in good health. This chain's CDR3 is CASSEGDRLRPQHF. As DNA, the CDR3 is TGTGCCAGCAGTGAAGGGGACAGATTAAGGCCCCAGCATTTT.